This section outlines one T cell receptor (beta chain) sequence together with its context. The CDR3 totals 15 residues. Germline CDR1 is SGHKS and CDR2 is YYEKEE (reference sequence). The germline V and J ends were trimmed by 4 bases and 4 bases, with 15 bases remaining between them. The sample comes from a study of blood T cell repertoires in COVID-19. The assay was immunoSEQ multiplex PCR, and TCRdb's table has in-frame clones only and misses some. In the table there are some 130,000 clones, 87% of which are singletons. The sequence came from a man over 45 with active COVID-19. The sample was peripheral blood. The chain employs TRBV5-5 and TRBJ1-5; maybe TRBD1 (6 bases). The CDR3 loop reads CASSPTGNSNQPQHF. DNA of the CDR3: TGTGCCAGCAGCCCCACAGGGAACTCAAATCAGCCCCAGCATTTT.